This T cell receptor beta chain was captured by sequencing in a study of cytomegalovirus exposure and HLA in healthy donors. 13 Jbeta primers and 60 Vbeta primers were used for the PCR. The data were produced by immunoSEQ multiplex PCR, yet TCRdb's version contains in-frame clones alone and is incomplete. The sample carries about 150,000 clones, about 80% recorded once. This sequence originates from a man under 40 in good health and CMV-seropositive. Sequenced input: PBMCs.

The CDR3 nucleotides are TGTGCCAGCAGCGCACACAGCGGGAGAGGGGAGACCCAGTACTTC. The encoded protein is CASSAHSGRGETQYF. The J gene is TRBJ2-5, the V gene TRBV9, with TRBD2 identical over 8 bases. Trimming cost V 3 bases and J 5 bases; bases outside gene matches: 9. Looked up from germline, CDR1 is SGDLS and CDR2 is YYNGEE. CDR3 length equals 15 residues.